This T cell receptor (beta chain) originates from a study of T cell repertoires in cytomegalovirus infection. At the level of the study: Both CMV infection and a matching HLA type were indicated by public TCR beta signatures. The study, taken as a whole, reports: Carriage of CMV together with the relevant HLA was identifiable through cumulative public TCR beta family frequency.

CDR1 and CDR2 from the germline V gene are ENHRY and SYGVKD. The ends lost 6 bases at V and 0 bases at J; junction bases unmatched: 8. The CDR3 has 17 amino acids. Points on this clonotype: Its specificity is not known.

TCRdb reanalysed the reads using MiXCR and keeps one entry per CDR3 protein. The table lists some 450,000 distinct CDR3 sequences, around 32% of them singletons. The V and J genes are TRBV10-3 and TRBJ1-1, with TRBD1 matching over 12 bases. The receptor was derived from a human donor in good health (CMV status not recorded). Some clones in this sample may be carry-over from other donors' samples. Sequencing input: PBMCs. CDR3 bases: TGTGCCATCAGAGCCGGGACAGGGGGCCCCATGAACACTGAAGCTTTCTTT. Translation: CAIRAGTGGPMNTEAFF.